The sequence of this TCR beta chain was determined in a study of blood T cell repertoires in COVID-19. CDR3 length: 16 amino acids. V was pared by 6 bases and J by 4 bases, with 9 bases of the junction left unmatched. Germline V gene sequence: CDR1 MNHEY, CDR2 SMNVEV (reference sequence). Sequencing was performed with immunoSEQ multiplex PCR; in TCRdb, only in-frame clones are kept and a portion is missing. Among 150,000 to 200,000 clones listed, around 86% were seen once. The sequencing input was peripheral blood. This sequence originates from an elderly woman in a cohort sampled during active or convalescent COVID-19. This chain joins TRBV27 and TRBJ2-3, with 11 positions matching TRBD2. The CDR3, as DNA: TGTGCCAGCAGACCCGGAGTAGCGGGGGGGCCAGATACGCAGTATTTT. It translates to CASRPGVAGGPDTQYF.